Below, one T cell receptor beta chain is given with its context. Its target is unknown. PCR used 60 Vbeta primers and 13 Jbeta primers. As handled by the study authors: As a later analysis found, there were tens of millions of unique TCR beta chains, of which around 9.9 million were shared. Profiling relied on immunoSEQ multiplex PCR, and the TCRdb table lists in-frame clones only, not all of them. V, J and clone size reflect that table, while D and trimming were determined from the DNA. The sample includes 300,000 or so clones, roughly four fifths of them seen just once. V shed 3 bases and J shed 11 bases, with 14 bases lying between them. Germline V gene sequence: CDR1 SGHVS, CDR2 FQNEAQ. The CDR3 length is 13 residues. The data originate from a study of cytomegalovirus exposure and HLA in healthy donors. Whole-study context: Around 76% of roughly 400 genotyped donors fell in the Caucasian-associated ancestry cluster.

Overall study results and limits: When a later analysis compared HLA-associated TCR beta chains with equally common others, the HLA-associated chains turned out to be more clonally expanded and to have lower generation probabilities. HLA restriction was apparent for most CMV-associated TCR beta chains in a later analysis.

The sequence was obtained from a woman in her forties in good health and CMV-seropositive. Sequenced: PBMCs. This sequence joins TRBV7-8 and TRBJ1-5; D is unresolved. DNA of the CDR3: TGTGCCAGCAGCTTGTCAGCCCATCGGGCCCAGCATTTT. It translates to CASSLSAHRAQHF.